Listed below are T cell receptor beta chains from one sample, sequenced in a study of cytomegalovirus exposure and HLA in healthy donors. Measured with immunoSEQ multiplex PCR; TCRdb has only the in-frame clones, and not every one. The sample has 150,000 to 160,000 clones; 60% to 85% are singletons. The sequenced sample consisted of PBMCs. These receptors were obtained from a woman between 40 and 50 years old in good health and CMV-seronegative. CDR3s include the opening cysteine and the closing phenylalanine or tryptophan. The D gene is left open where the match is weak. Clone size is not always given. Where it is, it says once, few, many or a class for expanded clones.

d_gene: TRBD1; v_gene: TRBV30; abundance: .; j_gene: TRBJ1-2; CDR3aa: CDWNTGDNYGYTF; CDR3nt: TGTGACTGGAATACAGGGGATAACTATGGCTACACCTTC
d_gene: TRBD1; v_gene: TRBV6-5; abundance: .; j_gene: TRBJ1-3; CDR3aa: CASSLRDSSGNTIYF; CDR3nt: TGTGCCAGCAGCCTCCGGGACAGCTCTGGAAACACCATATATTTT
d_gene: .; v_gene: TRBV6-1; abundance: .; j_gene: TRBJ2-7; CDR3aa: CASQNLWGGGEQYF; CDR3nt: TGTGCCAGCCAAAACCTGTGGGGAGGGGGCGAGCAGTACTTC
d_gene: TRBD2; v_gene: TRBV7-8; abundance: .; j_gene: TRBJ2-7; CDR3aa: CASSHREGASYEQYF; CDR3nt: TGTGCCAGCAGCCACCGGGAGGGAGCCTCCTACGAGCAGTACTTC
d_gene: TRBD2; v_gene: TRBV5-4; abundance: .; j_gene: TRBJ2-7; CDR3aa: CASSTGLAGEQYF; CDR3nt: TGTGCCAGCAGCACGGGACTAGCGGGAGAGCAGTACTTC
d_gene: .; v_gene: TRBV5-6; abundance: .; j_gene: TRBJ1-2; CDR3aa: CASSATGLDYGYTF; CDR3nt: TGTGCCAGCAGCGCTACAGGGCTCGACTATGGCTACACCTTC
d_gene: .; v_gene: TRBV4-1; abundance: .; j_gene: TRBJ2-2; CDR3aa: CASSQSIPPVAVGELFF; CDR3nt: TGCGCCAGCAGCCAATCTATCCCCCCGGTAGCGGTCGGGGAGCTGTTTTTT
d_gene: TRBD2; v_gene: TRBV11-3; abundance: .; j_gene: TRBJ2-5; CDR3aa: CASSLSGLAQETQYF; CDR3nt: TGTGCCAGCAGCTTATCGGGACTAGCGCAAGAGACCCAGTACTTC
d_gene: TRBD2; v_gene: TRBV7-9; abundance: once; j_gene: TRBJ2-2; CDR3aa: CASSSPGGTGELFF; CDR3nt: TGTGCCAGCAGCTCCCCGGGGGGGACCGGGGAGCTGTTTTTT
d_gene: .; v_gene: TRBV4-1; abundance: .; j_gene: TRBJ1-6; CDR3aa: CASSPGQWRNSPLHF; CDR3nt: TGCGCCAGCAGCCCAGGACAGTGGCGTAATTCACCCCTCCACTTT
d_gene: .; v_gene: TRBV6-5; abundance: few; j_gene: TRBJ2-5; CDR3aa: CASSYEAPVETQYF; CDR3nt: TGTGCCAGCAGTTACGAAGCCCCGGTAGAGACCCAGTACTTC